This T cell receptor (beta chain) came from a study of somatic mutations in cytotoxic T cells in rheumatoid arthritis. The CDR3 is 15 residues long. Trimming removed 6 bases from V and 8 bases from J; junction bases left unmatched: 10. Germline CDR1 MRHNA, CDR2 SNTAGT. The study's findings and limits: Each of about an eighth of the 65 patients had a largest CD8+ clone that made up more than 20% of CD8+ cells. Within the rheumatoid arthritis patients, CD8+ clonality went up as age increased (Spearman r of about 0.49). The same was not true of the healthy controls.

Remarks on this clone: As yet, its antigen is unknown.

Some clones are missing from TCRdb's copy, which holds only in-frame ones; the method was immunoSEQ multiplex PCR. Of around 19,000 clones in the sample, over 70% were seen once. Flow cytometry was used to check the purity of CD4+ and CD8+ cells, which had been isolated by positive magnetic bead selection. The TCR originated in an adult with rheumatoid arthritis. Sequenced: CD8+ T cells sorted from blood. The chain has TRBV6-4 and TRBJ2-1, with 10 bases matching TRBD2. The CDR3, as DNA: TGTGCCAGCAGGCAGCTAGCGGGAGAAAGGGATGAGCAGTTCTTC. This sequence encodes CASRQLAGERDEQFF.